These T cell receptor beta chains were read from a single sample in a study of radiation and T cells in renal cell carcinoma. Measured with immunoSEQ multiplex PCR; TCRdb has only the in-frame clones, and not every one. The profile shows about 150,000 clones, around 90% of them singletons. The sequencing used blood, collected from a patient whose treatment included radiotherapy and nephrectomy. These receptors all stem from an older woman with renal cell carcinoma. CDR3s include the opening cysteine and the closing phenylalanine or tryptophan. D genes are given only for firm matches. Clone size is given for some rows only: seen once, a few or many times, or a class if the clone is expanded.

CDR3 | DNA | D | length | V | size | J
CASTGLWGNTDTQYF | TGTGCCAGCACAGGGCTGTGGGGCAACACAGATACGCAGTATTTT | - | 15 | TRBV27 | - | TRBJ2-3
CASSLEASGNYNEQFF | TGCGCCAGCAGCTTGGAGGCTAGCGGCAACTACAATGAGCAGTTCTTC | TRBD2 | 16 | TRBV5-1 | - | TRBJ2-1
CASSHDTGGGTEAFF | TGCGCCAGCAGCCATGATACAGGGGGCGGCACTGAAGCTTTCTTT | TRBD1 | 15 | TRBV4-3 | - | TRBJ1-1
CASSLPGQTNTGELFF | TGTGCCAGCAGCTTACCGGGACAGACGAACACCGGGGAGCTGTTTTTT | TRBD1 | 16 | TRBV11-3 | - | TRBJ2-2
CASMTQEYNEQFF | TGTGCCAGCATGACACAGGAATACAATGAGCAGTTCTTC | - | 13 | TRBV2 | - | TRBJ2-1
CASSPGQHAETQYF | TGTGCCAGCAGCCCCGGACAGCATGCAGAGACCCAGTACTTC | - | 14 | TRBV5-8 | - | TRBJ2-5
CASSEGGPGNTIYF | TGTGCCAGCAGCGAAGGGGGGCCCGGAAACACCATATATTTT | - | 14 | TRBV4-2 | - | TRBJ1-3
CASSQVGSSGYTF | TGCGCCAGCAGCCAAGTGGGTTCCTCTGGCTACACCTTC | - | 13 | TRBV4-3 | - | TRBJ1-2
CASSLEGYGYTF | TGCGCCAGCAGCTTGGAGGGCTATGGCTACACCTTC | - | 12 | TRBV5-1 | once | TRBJ1-2
CASSLLGAGTDTQYF | TGTGCCAGCAGTTTGTTGGGGGCCGGCACAGATACGCAGTATTTT | - | 15 | TRBV27 | - | TRBJ2-3
CASSFPSGRSDTQYF | TGTGCCAGCAGCTTTCCTAGCGGGAGATCAGATACGCAGTATTTT | TRBD2 | 15 | TRBV7-9 | - | TRBJ2-3
CASSQKGPQFPLFEQFF | TGCGCCAGCAGCCAAAAGGGCCCACAGTTCCCCCTTTTTGAGCAGTTCTTC | - | 17 | TRBV4-3 | once | TRBJ2-1
CASRRDRANTGELFF | TGCGCCAGCCGCCGGGACAGGGCGAACACCGGGGAGCTGTTTTTT | TRBD1 | 15 | TRBV5-1 | - | TRBJ2-2
CASSLDNRGLNYGYTF | TGCGCCAGCAGCTTGGATAACAGGGGATTAAACTATGGCTACACCTTC | TRBD1 | 16 | TRBV5-1 | - | TRBJ1-2
CASSPPGTGGNEQYF | TGTGCCAGCAGCCCCCCCGGGACAGGAGGAAACGAGCAGTACTTC | TRBD1 | 15 | TRBV27 | - | TRBJ2-7
CASSQDNRNYGYTF | TGCGCCAGCAGCCAAGATAACAGAAACTATGGCTACACCTTC | - | 14 | TRBV4-3 | - | TRBJ1-2
CATRTDTNYGYTF | TGTGCCACCCGGACAGATACTAACTATGGCTACACCTTC | - | 13 | TRBV10-3 | - | TRBJ1-2
CASSYSNTDTQYF | TGTGCCAGCAGTTACTCAAACACAGATACGCAGTATTTT | - | 13 | TRBV6-6 | - | TRBJ2-3
CASSTPGRDTQYF | TGTGCCAGCAGTACCCCGGGGAGAGATACGCAGTATTTT | - | 13 | TRBV6-5 | - | TRBJ2-3
CASSSITGGSSYEQYF | TGTGCCAGCAGCAGTATTACAGGGGGTAGCTCCTACGAGCAGTACTTC | TRBD1 | 16 | TRBV5-4 | - | TRBJ2-7
CASTSDILGNSPLHF | TGTGCCAGTACCTCCGACATTCTAGGGAATTCACCCCTCCACTTT | - | 15 | TRBV19 | once | TRBJ1-6
CASSYPDRYYEQYF | TGTGCCAGCAGTTACCCCGACAGGTACTACGAGCAGTACTTC | - | 14 | TRBV6-6 | - | TRBJ2-7
CASSTLGGYTEAFF | TGTGCCAGCAGTACCTTAGGAGGGTACACTGAAGCTTTCTTT | - | 14 | TRBV28 | few | TRBJ1-1
CASSFGLNEKLFF | TGTGCCAGCAGCTTCGGCCTTAATGAAAAACTGTTTTTT | - | 13 | TRBV7-2 | - | TRBJ1-4
CASSLPGTDTQYF | TGTGCCAGCAGCTTACCAGGCACAGATACGCAGTATTTT | - | 13 | TRBV11-1 | - | TRBJ2-3
CASSHGRSTGELFF | TGTGCCAGCAGCCACGGACGTTCAACCGGGGAGCTGTTTTTT | - | 14 | TRBV5-6 | - | TRBJ2-2
CASSRTGSYSNQPQHF | TGTGCCAGCAGTAGGACAGGGAGCTATAGCAATCAGCCCCAGCATTTT | TRBD1 | 16 | TRBV2 | - | TRBJ1-5
CASSFLTGGSNQPQHF | TGTGCCAGCAGTTTCCTTACAGGGGGAAGCAATCAGCCCCAGCATTTT | TRBD1 | 16 | TRBV6-5 | - | TRBJ1-5
CASSLGRGNTGELFF | TGTGCCAGCAGCTTAGGCAGGGGAAACACCGGGGAGCTGTTTTTT | - | 15 | TRBV11-3 | - | TRBJ2-2
CASRSLQYTQYF | TGTGCCAGCAGGTCTCTTCAGTATACGCAGTATTTT | - | 12 | TRBV6-5 | - | TRBJ2-3
CAGSQEVNSNQPQHF | TGTGCCGGCAGCCAAGAAGTTAATAGCAATCAGCCCCAGCATTTT | - | 15 | TRBV4-2 | - | TRBJ1-5
CASSLAVVGEGAFF | TGTGCCAGCAGCTTAGCGGTGGTAGGGGAGGGGGCTTTCTTT | - | 14 | TRBV7-2 | - | TRBJ1-1
CASSLQPVNQPQHF | TGTGCCAGCAGTTTACAGCCAGTCAATCAGCCCCAGCATTTT | - | 14 | TRBV27 | - | TRBJ1-5
CAWSVLQGANSPLHF | TGTGCCTGGAGTGTATTGCAGGGGGCAAATTCACCCCTCCACTTT | TRBD1 | 15 | TRBV30 | - | TRBJ1-6
CASSTPGGMNTGELFF | TGTGCCAGCAGTACCCCGGGAGGGATGAACACCGGGGAGCTGTTTTTT | TRBD2 | 16 | TRBV11-3 | once | TRBJ2-2
CASSSNLGYEQYF | TGTGCCAGCAGTTCCAACTTAGGCTACGAGCAGTACTTC | - | 13 | TRBV6-5 | - | TRBJ2-7
CASSIGSGANTEAFF | TGTGCCAGTAGTATAGGGTCAGGGGCGAACACTGAAGCTTTCTTT | - | 15 | TRBV19 | - | TRBJ1-1
CASSKGTFQETQYF | TGTGCCAGCAGCAAAGGGACTTTCCAAGAGACCCAGTACTTC | - | 14 | TRBV14 | once | TRBJ2-5
CASRLQGSNTEAFF | TGTGCCAGTAGATTACAGGGGAGCAACACTGAAGCTTTCTTT | TRBD1 | 14 | TRBV19 | - | TRBJ1-1
CAWTIDRGTEFNSPLHF | TGTGCCTGGACCATAGACCGCGGGACAGAATTTAATTCACCCCTCCACTTT | TRBD1 | 17 | TRBV30 | once | TRBJ1-6
CASSLTLGRNYEQYF | TGCGCCAGCAGCTTGACACTTGGCAGAAACTACGAGCAGTACTTC | - | 15 | TRBV5-1 | few | TRBJ2-7
CASSPSGEIGNEQFF | TGTGCCAGCAGCCCCAGCGGGGAAATAGGTAATGAGCAGTTCTTC | TRBD2 | 15 | TRBV9 | - | TRBJ2-1
CASSQSRGIGNQPQHF | TGCGCCAGCAGCCAAAGTCGGGGCATTGGCAATCAGCCCCAGCATTTT | - | 16 | TRBV4-3 | - | TRBJ1-5
CASSRGHSYNEQFF | TGTGCCAGCAGCCGGGGACACTCCTACAATGAGCAGTTCTTC | - | 14 | TRBV5-6 | once | TRBJ2-1
CASSRPDRGRGTDTQYF | TGTGCCAGCAGCCGTCCGGACAGGGGGAGGGGGACAGATACGCAGTATTTT | TRBD1 | 17 | TRBV5-4 | - | TRBJ2-3
CAWNKNPSSGNTIYF | TGTGCCTGGAATAAAAATCCCAGCTCTGGAAACACCATATATTTT | - | 15 | TRBV30 | - | TRBJ1-3